What follows are 31 T cell receptor beta chains derived from one specimen sequenced in a study of blood T cell repertoires in COVID-19. Assay: immunoSEQ multiplex PCR; the TCRdb copy retains only in-frame clones and omits some. The repertoire holds some 350,000 clones, with 80% to 90% as singletons. The sample was peripheral blood. These receptors originate from a man younger than 40 with active or convalescent COVID-19.

This CDR3 reads CASSRQNSPLHF. The CDR3 DNA reads as TGTGCCAGCAGTCGACAGAATTCACCCCTCCACTTT. The J gene is TRBJ1-6, the V gene TRBV12-3 or TRBV12-4, with D tentatively TRBD1 (5 bases). CDR3 length: 12 residues. V was cut by 5 bases and J by 7 bases, with 6 bases left in between.

The rearrangement uses TRBV24-1 and TRBJ2-7, with D maybe TRBD1 (5 bases). The V gene's germline CDR1 is KGHDR and CDR2 SFDVKD. CDR3 size: 15 residues. Trimming took 4 bases from V and 3 from J, leaving 15 bases between them. In DNA, the CDR3 is TGTGCCACCAGTGAGGACGGCGCAGGGAACTACGAGCAGTACTTC. The encoded protein is CATSEDGAGNYEQYF.

This clone has just a few counts. The rearrangement links TRBV7-8 to TRBJ1-1; D is unclear. Trimming left V 2 bases short and J 4 bases short, with 11 bases between. Germline V lookup: CDR1 SGHVS, CDR2 FQNEAQ. The CDR3 runs to 14 residues. The CDR3: CASSLTQAGTEAFF. The CDR3, as DNA: TGTGCCAGCAGCTTAACGCAGGCTGGCACTGAAGCTTTCTTT.

The V and J genes are TRBV28 and TRBJ1-1; no reliable D call. With 8 bases removed from V and 8 bases from J, the gap between germline ends came to 18 bases. The germline gives CDR1 MDHEN, CDR2 SYDVKM. The CDR3 is made up of 13 amino acids. The DNA for the CDR3 is TGTGCCAGCCTAGGTGACGGGAGTTCCGAAGCTTTCTTT. Its protein is CASLGDGSSEAFF.

The chain is built from TRBV27 and TRBJ2-7; D might be TRBD1 (6 bases). V shed 5 bases and J shed 6 bases, with 14 bases lying between them. The CDR3 has 13 residues. Germline-derived CDR1 and CDR2 are MNHEY and SMNVEV (reference sequence). The CDR3 DNA reads TGTGCCAGCAGTGCCAGGGGCGCGGCCGAGCAGTACTTC. Translation gives CASSARGAAEQYF.

This rearrangement joins TRBV6-1 to TRBJ1-5, with a weak D call TRBD1 (6 bases). CDR1 MNHNS and CDR2 SASEGT come from the germline V gene. This CDR3 is built from 17 residues. Trimming stripped 4 bases from V and 0 bases from J, with 16 bases between. CDR3 nucleotide sequence: TGTGCCAGCAGTGGAATCCGGGACACACTTAGCAATCAGCCCCAGCATTTT. Translated: CASSGIRDTLSNQPQHF.

The chain joins TRBV11-3 to TRBJ1-1; D may be TRBD1 (5 bases). This CDR3 comprises 14 residues. V was shortened by 6 bases and J by 4 bases, with 15 bases between the two germline ends. CDR1 and CDR2 from the germline V gene are SGHNT and YENEEA. CDR3 residues: CASSLLGGSTEAFF. The CDR3 coding sequence is TGTGCCAGCAGTCTGTTGGGGGGTAGCACTGAAGCTTTCTTT.

The V call is TRBV28, the J call TRBJ1-2; D is perhaps TRBD1 (5 bases). Germline V gene data show CDR1 as MDHEN and CDR2 as SYDVKM. The germline V and J ends were trimmed by 5 bases and 2 bases, with 9 bases remaining between them. This CDR3 comprises 13 residues. The CDR3 here is CASSRGGNYGYTF. As DNA, the CDR3 is TGTGCCAGCAGTCGCGGGGGGAACTATGGCTACACCTTC.

The chain links TRBV15 to TRBJ2-3, with D hard to call. CDR1 is LNHNV, CDR2 YYDKDF, per germline (reference sequence). The V end lost 0 bases, the J end lost 2 bases, and 6 bases lay between the germline ends. This CDR3 spans 14 amino acids. Here the CDR3 DNA reads TGTGCCACCAGCAGAGATCCAGTCACAGATACGCAGTATTTT. This gives the protein CATSRDPVTDTQYF.

The chain uses TRBV6-2 or TRBV6-3 and TRBJ2-5, with D unclear. The V gene lost 2 bases and the J gene lost 5 bases, with 12 bases spanning the gap. Germline V gene lookup returns CDR1 MNHEY and CDR2 SVGEGT. The CDR3 consists of 14 residues. The CDR3 region is CASSYPDALETQYF. The CDR3 nucleotides are TGTGCCAGCAGTTACCCCGATGCGCTGGAGACCCAGTACTTC.

The genes are TRBV5-4 and TRBJ2-7, with 7 bases lining up with TRBD1. This CDR3 contains 15 residues. Germline lookup yields CDR1 SGHNT and CDR2 YYREEE (reference sequence). Losses at the gene ends were 1 base for V and 3 bases for J; bases not matched to a gene: 7. The CDR3 here is CASSLSPGTDYEQYF. In nucleotides, the CDR3 is TGTGCCAGCAGCTTGTCGCCCGGGACAGACTACGAGCAGTACTTC.

V is TRBV5-1 and J is TRBJ2-3; TRBD2 agrees at 7 bases. The V gene end was trimmed by 7 bases and the J gene end by 2 bases; junction bases not matched to a gene: 7. CDR1 and CDR2 from the germline V gene are SGHRS and YFSETQ. The CDR3 contains 14 residues. CDR3 coding DNA: TGCGCCAGCGGGGGGGGAGGCCCCACAGATACGCAGTATTTT. Protein product: CASGGGGPTDTQYF.

The chain recombines TRBV6-4 with TRBJ2-1, with 7 bases lining up with TRBD2. The CDR3 spans 15 residues. The germline V gene has CDR1 MRHNA and CDR2 SNTAGT. V lost 2 bases, J lost 2 bases, and 3 bases stayed unmatched. CDR3 protein: CASSDTLAAYNEQFF. The DNA of the CDR3 is TGTGCCAGCAGTGACACCCTAGCGGCCTACAATGAGCAGTTCTTC.

The chain uses TRBV6-2 or TRBV6-3 and TRBJ2-2; D is perhaps TRBD1 (6 bases). Germline lookup yields CDR1 MNHEY and CDR2 SVGEGT. V was shortened by 7 bases and J by 7 bases, with 22 bases between the two germline ends. The CDR3 extends over 16 amino acids. The CDR3, as DNA: TGTGCCAGCACCCCTCTAGGACAGACAGGTGACGGGGAGCTGTTTTTT. Translation gives CASTPLGQTGDGELFF.

The rearrangement links TRBV11-3 to TRBJ2-5; 10 bases align to TRBD2. The CDR3 runs to 15 residues. The J segment lost 3 bases and the V segment lost 5 bases, leaving 6 bases of the junction unmatched. In germline, CDR1 is SGHNT, CDR2 YENEEA. This CDR3 is CASSPGLATKETQYF. The DNA for the CDR3 is TGTGCCAGCAGCCCGGGACTAGCGACAAAAGAGACCCAGTACTTC.

The genes are TRBV7-9 and TRBJ2-5; TRBD2 agrees at 7 bases. Germline V gives CDR1 SEHNR, CDR2 FQNEAQ (reference sequence). V lost 2 bases to trimming and J lost 1 base; unmatched junction nucleotides: 4. This CDR3 has 15 residues. The CDR3 sequence is CASSLRRGSQETQYF. CDR3 DNA: TGTGCCAGCAGCTTAAGGCGGGGGTCCCAAGAGACCCAGTACTTC.

This rearrangement joins TRBV6-5 to TRBJ1-5; TRBD1 is a possible D gene (6 bases). V lost 6 bases and J lost 4, with 10 bases in between. The germline V gene encodes CDR1 MNHEY and CDR2 SVGAGI. The CDR3 covers 13 residues. The DNA of the CDR3 is TGTGCCAGCAGGCGGACAGAGAATCAGCCCCAGCATTTT. Protein product: CASRRTENQPQHF.

This clone showed up just once. The rearrangement uses TRBV10-2 and TRBJ2-5; 13 bases align to TRBD2. The CDR3 consists of 17 residues. The V segment lost 3 bases and the J segment 5 bases; nucleotides outside the gene matches: 9. Germline CDR1 and CDR2: WSHSY and SAAADI. The CDR3 region is CASSDLGLAGAGETQYF. CDR3 bases: TGCGCCAGCAGTGACCTCGGACTAGCGGGGGCCGGGGAGACCCAGTACTTC.

This rearrangement joins TRBV30 to TRBJ2-5; 7 bases line up with TRBD1. CDR3 length equals 14 residues. The germline V gene has CDR1 GTSNPN and CDR2 SVGIG (reference sequence). J gave up 1 base and V 2 bases, and 4 bases lay outside the gene matches. DNA for the CDR3: TGTGCCTGGAGTCTGACAGGGTCCCAAGAGACCCAGTACTTC. Translation gives CAWSLTGSQETQYF. The whole variable domain, filled in from reference TRBV30 and TRBJ2-5, reads SQTIHQWPATLVQPVGSPLSLECTVEGTSNPNLYWYRQAAGRGLQLLFYSVGIGQISSEVPQNLSASRPQDRQFILSSKKLLLSDSGFYLCAWSLTGSQETQYFGPGTRLLVL.

The chain recombines TRBV6-6 with TRBJ1-6, with 8 nucleotides matching TRBD1. This CDR3 is 16 amino acids long. The germline V gene has CDR1 MNHNY and CDR2 SVGAGI (reference sequence). V was clipped by 0 bases and J by 9 bases; unmatched bases: 7. The chain's CDR3 is CASSYSKHRGASPLHF. The CDR3 region has the DNA TGTGCCAGCAGTTACTCGAAACACAGGGGGGCTTCACCCCTCCACTTT.

The CDR3 here is CASSPLSGRSPLYNEQFF. CDR3 in DNA: TGTGCCAGCAGCCCCCTGTCCGGGAGGTCCCCTTTGTACAATGAGCAGTTCTTC. The V gene is TRBV2, the J gene TRBJ2-1; 7 nucleotides align to TRBD2. V lost 6 bases, J lost 4 bases, and 18 bases stayed unmatched. This CDR3 has 18 residues. Germline V gene data show CDR1 as SNHLY and CDR2 as FYNNEI.

J is TRBJ2-7 and V is TRBV7-2; no clear D. Germline V gene sequence: CDR1 SGHTA, CDR2 FQGNSA. With 2 bases removed from V and 4 bases from J, the gap between germline ends came to 9 bases. The CDR3 has 13 amino acids. CDR3 in amino acids: CASSLTLEYEQYF. In DNA, the CDR3 is TGTGCCAGCAGCTTAACGTTAGAGTACGAGCAGTACTTC.

A note on this clone: Other DNA sequences of this sample code for an identical CDR3. This rearrangement joins TRBV27 to TRBJ1-5, with 7 bases lining up with TRBD1. Per the germline V gene, CDR1 is MNHEY and CDR2 is SMNVEV (reference sequence). V lost 5 bases to trimming and J lost 3 bases; unmatched junction nucleotides: 4. The CDR3 sequence is 14 residues long. CDR3 sequence (DNA): TGTGCCAGCAGTCCGACAGGGAACAATCAGCCCCAGCATTTT. It encodes CASSPTGNNQPQHF.

The V gene is TRBV7-2, the J gene TRBJ2-5, with 15 positions matching TRBD2. V lost 4 bases to trimming and J lost 4 bases; unmatched junction nucleotides: 7. Germline V gene data show CDR1 as SGHTA and CDR2 as FQGNSA. This CDR3 contains 17 residues. The CDR3 reads CASSSGLAGGGGETQYF. CDR3 nucleotide sequence: TGTGCCAGCAGCTCGGGACTAGCGGGAGGAGGGGGAGAGACCCAGTACTTC.

The J gene is TRBJ1-2, the V gene TRBV6-5; 7 nucleotides align to TRBD1. CDR1 is MNHEY and CDR2 is SVGAGI in the germline V gene. V gave up 5 bases and J gave up 4 bases; unmatched junction bases: 7. The CDR3 extends over 14 amino acids. CDR3 sequence reads: CASSRDSNSYGYTF. The CDR3, as DNA: TGTGCCAGCAGTCGGGACAGTAACTCCTATGGCTACACCTTC.

V and J are TRBV11-2 and TRBJ2-5, with D possibly matching TRBD1 (6 bases). V shed 6 bases and J shed 5 bases, with 13 bases lying between them. Looked up from germline, CDR1 is SGHAT and CDR2 is FQNNGV. This CDR3 contains 13 residues. CDR3: CASRHLGAETQYF. The DNA for the CDR3 is TGTGCCAGCAGGCATTTGGGGGCTGAGACCCAGTACTTC.

This chain uses TRBV7-8 with TRBJ2-7; D may be TRBD2 (5 bases). The CDR3 runs 14 residues. V lost 3 bases to trimming and J lost 6 bases, with 15 bases between them. The V gene's germline CDR1 is SGHVS and CDR2 FQNEAQ. For the CDR3, the DNA is TGTGCCAGCAGCTTTGGCCGTACGGAGGCCGAGCAGTACTTC. This translates into CASSFGRTEAEQYF.

The rearrangement joins TRBV28 to TRBJ1-1; 7 bases align to TRBD1. Trimming cost V 3 bases and J 3 bases; bases outside gene matches: 7. Germline values: CDR1 MDHEN, CDR2 SYDVKM. The CDR3 is 15 residues long. The CDR3 DNA follows: TGTGCCAGCAGTTTTCCGGGGACAGTGGACACTGAAGCTTTCTTT. Its translation is CASSFPGTVDTEAFF.

V usage is TRBV29-1 and J usage is TRBJ2-7; 11 bases map to TRBD1. Per the germline V gene, CDR1 is SQVTM and CDR2 is ANQGSEA. CDR3 length equals 13 residues. The trim removed 6 bases at V and 3 bases at J, leaving 4 bases unmatched. The CDR3 loop is CSVADRGLYEQYF. The CDR3 coding sequence is TGCAGCGTGGCGGACAGGGGGCTCTACGAGCAGTACTTC.

The chain couples TRBV6-2 or TRBV6-3 to TRBJ2-3; a weak D match, TRBD2 (5 bases). Germline V gives CDR1 MNHEY, CDR2 SVGEGT. This CDR3 comprises 18 residues. V lost 2 bases and J 1 base, leaving 19 bases between the germline ends. The CDR3 loop is CASSYTARVPLGTDTQYF. The CDR3 nucleotides read TGTGCCAGCAGTTACACGGCGAGGGTACCCCTGGGCACAGATACGCAGTATTTT.

This clone was counted between two and nine times. V is TRBV7-3 and J is TRBJ1-2; 10 bases are a match to TRBD1. The CDR3 has 13 residues. CDR1 and CDR2 (germline): SGHTA, FQGTGA. Trimming at V came to 3 bases and at J to 10 bases, leaving 5 bases not matched to a gene. The CDR3: CASSLGQGNDYTF. CDR3 nucleotide sequence: TGTGCCAGCAGCTTGGGACAGGGGAATGACTACACCTTC.